Presented here are 25 T cell receptor beta chains from one specimen sequenced in a study of T cells in Graves' hyperthyroidism and ophthalmopathy. Amplification of TCR beta CDR3 regions used RNA as the template. Researchers ran a first-round RT-PCR on the TCR CDR3 using the HTBI primer set. Via MiXCR, TCRdb re-called the multiplex PCR reads, giving one row per CDR3 protein. This table holds under 400,000 distinct CDR3 sequences, roughly a fifth found once. The sequenced sample was blood. All receptors derive from a woman aged 45-65 years with Graves' hyperthyroidism.

The table lists this clonotype with many counts. The J gene is TRBJ2-7, the V gene TRBV20-1, with a tentative D call TRBD2 (6 bases). Germline CDR1 and CDR2: DFQATT and SNEGSKA (reference sequence). The V gene lost 4 bases and the J gene lost 4 bases, with 20 bases spanning the gap. CDR3 length: 15 residues. CDR3 region: CSANLAGRASYEQYF. CDR3 in DNA: TGCAGTGCTAACCTCGCGGGGCGTGCTAGTTACGAGCAGTACTTC.

This clonotype was counted many times. The DNA of the CDR3 is TGTGCCACCAGTGATTCCACAGGCATCAACAATCAGCCCCAGCATTTT. It encodes CATSDSTGINNQPQHF. The chain links TRBV24-1 to TRBJ1-5; D might be TRBD1 (5 bases). V was cut by 2 bases and J by 3 bases, with 13 bases left in between. CDR1 KGHDR and CDR2 SFDVKD come from the germline V gene. The CDR3 spans 16 residues.

The chain recombines TRBV5-1 with TRBJ1-3; a possible D gene is TRBD1 (6 bases). The V gene lost 4 bases and the J gene lost 7 bases, with 12 bases spanning the gap. The CDR3 has 13 amino acids. CDR1 is SGHRS, CDR2 YFSETQ, per germline. Here the CDR3 reads CASSGDTANTIYF. In DNA, the CDR3 is TGCGCCAGCAGCGGGGACACCGCGAACACCATATATTTT.

The chain has TRBV18 and TRBJ1-1; tentatively, D is TRBD1 (5 bases). There are 16 residues in the CDR3. CDR1 and CDR2 (germline): KGHSH, LQKENI. V lost 1 base and J 6 bases, leaving 18 bases between the germline ends. Here the CDR3 DNA reads TGTGCCAGCTCACCACTTTTAGGGGCTGTACAGCCTGAAGCTTTCTTT. This codes for CASSPLLGAVQPEAFF.

With respect to this clonotype: This sequence may be a read error, since a much larger clone differs from it by one base. This chain uses TRBV2 with TRBJ2-2; D gene unclear. The germline V gene encodes CDR1 SNHLY and CDR2 FYNNEI. This CDR3 comprises 18 residues. The CDR3 sequence is CACSENRVPTMNTGELFF. CDR3 DNA sequence: TGTGCCTGCAGTGAAAATAGAGTCCCCACTATGAACACCGGGGAGCTGTTTTTT.

The chain is built from TRBV9 and TRBJ2-1; TRBD2 matches 16 bases. The CDR3 loop spans 19 amino acids. V was clipped by 4 bases and J by 8 bases; unmatched bases: 15. CDR1 and CDR2 from the germline V gene are SGDLS and YYNGEE. CDR3 DNA sequence: TGTGCCAGCAGCCCCCGGATGGGGACTAGCGGGAGGGCGGACCATGAGCAGTTCTTC. Its translation: CASSPRMGTSGRADHEQFF.

CDR3 residues: CATGTGNTEAFF. The CDR3 DNA sequence: TGTGCCACCGGGACGGGGAACACTGAAGCTTTCTTT. V and J are TRBV15 and TRBJ1-1; D might be TRBD1 (5 bases). Looked up from germline, CDR1 is LNHNV and CDR2 is YYDKDF (reference sequence). Trimming took off 8 bases at V and 1 base at J, with 8 bases between the two ends. CDR3 length: 12 amino acids. Full variable domain (remainder filled in from reference TRBV15 and TRBJ1-1): DAMVIQNPRYQVTQFGKPVTLSCSQTLNHNVMYWYQQKSSQAPKLLFHYYDKDFNNEADTPDNFQSRRPNTSFCFLDIRSPGLGDTAMYLCATGTGNTEAFFGQGTRLTVV.

This clonotype showed up just a few times. This chain uses TRBV7-8 with TRBJ2-5; D may be TRBD1 (5 bases). The CDR3 has 15 amino acids. CDR1 is SGHVS, CDR2 FQNEAQ, per germline. V lost 5 bases to trimming and J lost 4 bases, with 17 bases between them. This chain's CDR3 is CASSGLTGFGETQYF. CDR3 bases: TGTGCCAGCAGCGGCCTTACAGGTTTCGGAGAGACCCAGTACTTC. Supplemented by reference TRBV7-8 and TRBJ2-5, the full variable domain reads GAGVSQSPRYKVAKRGQDVALRCDPISGHVSLFWYQQALGQGPEFLTYFQNEAQLDKSGLPSDRFFAERPEGSVSTLKIQRTQQEDSAVYLCASSGLTGFGETQYFGPGTRLLVL.

This clonotype was seen ten or more times. The J gene is TRBJ1-1, the V gene TRBV19, with unresolved D. Trimming shortened V by 8 bases and J by 8 bases, and 18 bases separated the two germline ends. In germline, CDR1 is LNHDA, CDR2 SQIVND (reference sequence). The CDR3 is made up of 13 amino acids. CDR3 nucleotide sequence: TGTGCCAGTTTTGAAATTCTCGCGGGAGAAGCTTTCTTT. Protein product: CASFEILAGEAFF.

This clonotype was seen at least ten times. The chain has TRBV20-1 and TRBJ1-4, with a weak D call TRBD1 (6 bases). This CDR3 region has 15 residues. V dropped 3 bases and J dropped 5 bases, with 16 bases sitting between them. The germline CDR1 and CDR2 sequences are DFQATT and SNEGSKA (reference sequence). CDR3 DNA sequence: TGCAGTGCTAGCAGACCCGGGACATTGAATGAAAAACTGTTTTTT. This gives the protein CSASRPGTLNEKLFF.

The genes are TRBV19 and TRBJ1-5, with D tentatively TRBD1 (6 bases). V gave up 6 bases and J gave up 7 bases, with 13 bases separating them. The CDR3 spans 13 residues. Germline CDR1 is LNHDA and CDR2 is SQIVND (reference sequence). This CDR3 is CASSMGGGQPQHF. CDR3 coding DNA: TGTGCCAGTAGCATGGGGGGGGGCCAGCCCCAGCATTTT. The variable domain in full, completed from reference TRBV19 and TRBJ1-5, reads DGGITQSPKYLFRKEGQNVTLSCEQNLNHDAMYWYRQDPGQGLRLIYYSQIVNDFQKGDIAEGYSVSREKKESFPLTVTSAQKNPTAFYLCASSMGGGQPQHFGDGTRLSIL.

This clonotype was detected only once. The chain combines TRBV7-2 with TRBJ2-7; the match to TRBD2 covers 9 bases. Germline V lookup: CDR1 SGHTA, CDR2 FQGNSA. The length of the CDR3 is 17 residues. The V gene end was trimmed by 1 base and the J gene end by 1 base; junction bases not matched to a gene: 8. Here the CDR3 reads CASSLGLADTKSYEQYF. Here the CDR3 DNA reads TGTGCCAGCAGCTTAGGACTAGCGGATACGAAGTCCTACGAGCAGTACTTC.

Many counts were recorded for this clonotype. This sequence joins TRBV28 and TRBJ1-4, with a weak D call TRBD1 (5 bases). Germline CDR1 MDHEN, CDR2 SYDVKM. The CDR3 covers 16 residues. The ends were cut back, 10 bases at V and 7 bases at J, with 25 bases in the middle. The CDR3 reads CAISRGDTAGGEKLFF. CDR3 nucleotides: TGTGCCATCTCAAGGGGCGATACAGCGGGCGGTGAAAAACTGTTTTTT. The variable domain in full, with the rest retrieved from reference TRBV28 and TRBJ1-4, is DVKVTQSSRYLVKRTGEKVFLECVQDMDHENMFWYRQDPGLGLRLIYFSYDVKMKEKGDIPEGYSVSREKKERFSLILESASTNQTSMYLCAISRGDTAGGEKLFFGSGTQLSVL.

The rearrangement uses TRBV6-2 or TRBV6-3 and TRBJ1-1; D ambiguous. Trimming left V 0 bases short and J 1 base short, with 6 bases between. CDR1 is MNHEY, CDR2 SVGEGT, per germline. The CDR3 has 14 amino acids. The CDR3 DNA reads as TGTGCCAGCAGTTACTCGACCCAGAACACTGAAGCTTTCTTT. Its protein is CASSYSTQNTEAFF.

In its sample, this clonotype was seen a few times. The chain has TRBV10-3 and TRBJ2-1; TRBD2 matches at 8 bases. The CDR3 consists of 15 residues. Trimming removed 10 bases from V and 2 bases from J; junction bases left unmatched: 10. Germline V gene lookup returns CDR1 ENHRY and CDR2 SYGVKD. CDR3 region: CATRGGLAPYNEQFF. The DNA of the CDR3 is TGTGCCACCCGGGGGGGCCTGGCGCCCTACAATGAGCAGTTCTTC.

J is TRBJ1-1 and V is TRBV20-1, with 8 bases fitting TRBD1. Germline V CDR1 and CDR2: DFQATT, SNEGSKA (reference sequence). The CDR3 runs to 13 residues. J was trimmed by 5 bases and V by 3 bases; bases with no gene match: 5. The CDR3 region is CSARAGGKTEAFF. In DNA, the CDR3 is TGCAGTGCTAGGGCAGGGGGCAAAACTGAAGCTTTCTTT.

The sample holds a few counts of this clonotype. CDR3 region: CASSGVGGIQETQYF. The CDR3 DNA sequence: TGTGCCAGCAGTGGTGTCGGGGGTATCCAAGAGACCCAGTACTTC. The chain uses TRBV6-1 and TRBJ2-5; TRBD2 might be the D (6 bases). Trimming removed 4 bases at V and 1 base at J, with 13 bases between. The CDR3 is 15 amino acids. CDR1 is MNHNS, CDR2 SASEGT, per germline.

This clonotype has ten or more counts. The V call is TRBV11-2, the J call TRBJ1-1, with TRBD1 as a possible D gene (5 bases). The V and J ends lost 1 base and 0 bases respectively, with 9 bases between them. CDR1 is SGHAT, CDR2 FQNNGV, per germline. This CDR3 is built from 15 residues. The CDR3 bases are TGTGCCAGCAGCTTAGTTGGGGCCTTGAACACTGAAGCTTTCTTT. Encoded protein: CASSLVGALNTEAFF.

This clonotype was seen ten or more times. This chain links TRBV15 with TRBJ2-5; 8 nucleotides align to TRBD2. The CDR3 extends over 18 amino acids. J gave up 0 bases and V 6 bases, and 15 bases lay outside the gene matches. CDR1 and CDR2 (germline): LNHNV, YYDKDF (reference sequence). Written as DNA, the CDR3 is TGTGCCACCAGTTCCCCGCACGTTAGCGGGGAAGACCAAGAGACCCAGTACTTC. Encoded protein: CATSSPHVSGEDQETQYF.

This clonotype appeared many times. The chain couples TRBV7-6 to TRBJ1-1; D may be TRBD1 (5 bases). Germline CDR1 and CDR2: SGHVS and FNYEAQ. Trimming stripped 5 bases from V and 3 bases from J, with 10 bases between. CDR3 length equals 13 residues. The CDR3 sequence: CASSTGTDTEAFF. CDR3 nucleotides: TGTGCCAGCAGCACCGGGACGGACACTGAAGCTTTCTTT. Full variable domain (rest looked up from reference TRBV7-6 and TRBJ1-1): GAGVSQSPRYKVTKRGQDVALRCDPISGHVSLYWYRQALGQGPEFLTYFNYEAQQDKSGLPNDRFSAERPEGSISTLTIQRTEQRDSAMYRCASSTGTDTEAFFGQGTRLTVV.

In this sample, this clonotype turned up many times. In DNA, the CDR3 is TGTGCCTGGACCCGACAGAGGGGAAATTCACCCCTCCACTTT. Amino acid sequence: CAWTRQRGNSPLHF. The genes are TRBV30 and TRBJ1-6; possibly TRBD1 for D (5 bases). The germline V and J ends were trimmed by 4 bases and 7 bases, with 14 bases remaining between them. This CDR3 has 14 amino acids. Germline CDR1 is GTSNPN and CDR2 is SVGIG (reference sequence).

Details on this clonotype: The germline gene is not matched at one end of the junction; a read error may be the cause. The chain carries TRBV5-1 and TRBJ1-5; D remains unclear. The CDR3 extends over 15 amino acids. CDR1 is SGHRS, CDR2 YFSETQ, per germline. In nucleotides, the CDR3 is TGTGCCAGCAGCGTAGAACAGTATAGCAATCAGCCCCAGCATTTT. Protein sequence: CASSVEQYSNQPQHF.

This clonotype was counted at least ten times. The rearrangement links TRBV5-8 to TRBJ1-4; 11 bases match TRBD1. The germline V gene has CDR1 SGHTS and CDR2 YDEGEE. The CDR3 is made up of 15 amino acids. The V segment lost 0 bases and the J segment 7 bases; nucleotides outside the gene matches: 2. Written as DNA, the CDR3 is TGTGCCAGCAGCTTGGCGGACAGGGGGCGTGAAAAACTGTTTTTT. Amino acids: CASSLADRGREKLFF.

This clonotype appeared a few times. This chain links TRBV5-1 with TRBJ1-4; 7 bases align to TRBD1. The CDR3 runs 14 residues. V was clipped by 4 bases and J by 4 bases; unmatched bases: 4. Germline assignment: CDR1 SGHRS and CDR2 YFSETQ. The CDR3 loop reads CASSPGQYNEKLFF. The CDR3 bases are TGCGCCAGCAGCCCGGGACAGTATAATGAAAAACTGTTTTTT.

The J gene is TRBJ2-7, the V gene TRBV20-1, with 8 positions matching TRBD2. The germline CDR1 and CDR2 sequences are DFQATT and SNEGSKA (reference sequence). The CDR3 totals 13 residues. With 4 bases clipped from V and 2 bases from J, the junction kept 4 bases outside the gene matches. The CDR3 DNA reads as TGCAGTGCTAAGAATAGCGGGACCTACGAGCAGTACTTC. Translated: CSAKNSGTYEQYF.